The 29 T cell receptor beta chains listed next were all sequenced from one sample in a study of T-cell memory formation after mild COVID-19 listed by TCRdb under 2021. Libraries were prepared through 5' RACE. The sequencer listed for this sample is Illumina NovaSeq 6000. TCRdb trimmed public reads at Q25 via fastp, called clones via MiXCR and kept in-frame beta chains. CDR3 protein sequences are deduplicated, and each keeps its most common genes and DNA. The sample data list 290,000 or so distinct CDR3 sequences, and approximately 19% of these were observed just once. The ten largest make up over 20% of the sample. The sequenced sample was PBMCs or a T cell subset sorted from them (not recorded which). The receptors derive from a man aged 18 to 30 who had mild COVID-19 (a few samples of this study predate the infection). The sample titles of this study are shuffled in the database, so cell type and time point are left out; the donor was told from shared clones.

This clonotype was observed a handful of times. This chain links TRBV7-3 with TRBJ2-2; the match to TRBD1 covers 8 bases. Trimming cost V 4 bases and J 7 bases; bases outside gene matches: 5. The germline gives CDR1 SGHTA, CDR2 FQGTGA. The CDR3 covers 14 residues. The CDR3 is CASSSGQAGGELFF. The CDR3 DNA is TGTGCCAGCAGCTCGGGACAGGCGGGCGGGGAGCTGTTTTTT.

This clonotype was seen only once. The chain carries TRBV27 and TRBJ1-1, with D possibly being TRBD1 (5 bases). The CDR3 loop spans 16 amino acids. Trimming removed 6 bases from V and 6 bases from J, with 23 bases in between. Germline-derived CDR1 and CDR2 are MNHEY and SMNVEV (reference sequence). CDR3: CASSPGPGQGLPEAFF. Written as DNA, the CDR3 is TGTGCCAGCAGCCCGGGCCCGGGGCAGGGTTTACCTGAAGCTTTCTTT.

This clonotype has a handful of counts. This sequence joins TRBV7-9 and TRBJ1-1; D is uncertain. This CDR3 is built from 17 residues. V was shortened by 1 base and J by 6 bases, with 21 bases between the two germline ends. Germline loops: CDR1 SEHNR, CDR2 FQNEAQ (reference sequence). The CDR3 region has the DNA TGTGCCAGCAGCTTAGTGCAAGGGCGTACTCTGTACCCTGAAGCTTTCTTT. Its translation is CASSLVQGRTLYPEAFF.

This clonotype has at least ten counts. DNA for the CDR3: TGTGCCAGTAGTATTCCCGGTCTCACAGATACGCAGTATTTT. Its translation is CASSIPGLTDTQYF. This sequence joins TRBV19 and TRBJ2-3; D gene ambiguous. The CDR3 extends over 14 amino acids. Per germline, CDR1 LNHDA and CDR2 SQIVND (reference sequence). V was shortened by 3 bases and J by 2 bases, with 9 bases between the two germline ends.

This rearrangement joins TRBV30 to TRBJ1-4, with no clear D. The germline CDR1 and CDR2 sequences are GTSNPN and SVGIG (reference sequence). V was shortened by 1 base and J by 10 bases, with 10 bases between the two germline ends. The CDR3 length is 12 residues. The CDR3 is CAWSEPGGKLFF. CDR3 DNA sequence: TGTGCCTGGAGTGAGCCGGGAGGAAAACTGTTTTTT.

This clonotype was observed a handful of times. The V gene is TRBV5-4, the J gene TRBJ2-6; TRBD1 matches at 7 bases. CDR3 length equals 17 residues. From germline, CDR1 is SGHNT and CDR2 YYREEE (reference sequence). Trimming cost V 4 bases and J 5 bases; bases outside gene matches: 12. The CDR3 DNA is TGTGCCAGCAGCAGCCGGGACAGCCCCGAGAGGGCCAACGTCCTGACTTTC. Protein sequence: CASSSRDSPERANVLTF.

The chain is built from TRBV5-1 and TRBJ1-2; maybe TRBD1 (5 bases). CDR1 is SGHRS and CDR2 is YFSETQ in the germline V gene. The V end lost 0 bases, the J end lost 4 bases, and 10 bases lay between the germline ends. This CDR3 has 14 residues. CDR3 sequence (DNA): TGCGCCAGCAGCTTGGCGACAGTGAGCTATGGCTACACCTTC. This translates into CASSLATVSYGYTF. Looking up the rest from reference TRBV5-1 and TRBJ1-2 gives the full variable domain: KAGVTQTPRYLIKTRGQQVTLSCSPISGHRSVSWYQQTPGQGLQFLFEYFSETQRNKGNFPGRFSGRQFSNSRSEMNVSTLELGDSALYLCASSLATVSYGYTFGSGTRLTVV.

This clonotype showed up just a few times. This sequence joins TRBV4-2 and TRBJ1-2; weak D call: TRBD1 (6 bases). V was pared by 0 bases and J by 2 bases, with 10 bases between. CDR3 length: 15 residues. In germline, CDR1 is LGHNA, CDR2 YNFKEQ. The CDR3 reads CASSQDNRANYGYTF. The DNA of the CDR3 is TGTGCCAGCAGCCAAGATAACAGGGCGAACTATGGCTACACCTTC.

The chain combines TRBV5-1 with TRBJ2-3; 8 bases line up with TRBD1. The CDR3 is made up of 14 amino acids. CDR1 and CDR2 (germline): SGHRS, YFSETQ. Trimming removed 7 bases from V and 3 bases from J; junction bases left unmatched: 7. CDR3 bases: TGCGCCAGCGGTTTAGGACAGGGTACAGATACGCAGTATTTT. Its translation: CASGLGQGTDTQYF.

The chain uses TRBV6-5 and TRBJ1-2; 9 bases are shared with TRBD1. This CDR3 is 16 amino acids long. Germline-derived CDR1 and CDR2 are MNHEY and SVGAGI. Trimming removed 5 bases from V and 3 bases from J; junction bases left unmatched: 10. The CDR3 loop is CASSLLGTGFHYGYTF. The DNA of the CDR3 is TGTGCCAGCAGTCTCCTCGGGACAGGGTTCCACTATGGCTACACCTTC.

In this sample, this clonotype turned up a few times. The gene calls are TRBV5-1 and TRBJ2-1, with 9 bases matching TRBD1. The CDR3 sequence is 16 residues long. Losses at the gene ends were 5 bases for V and 6 bases for J; bases not matched to a gene: 12. Germline CDR1 is SGHRS and CDR2 is YFSETQ. CDR3 loop: CASSTPTGGAGNEQFF. DNA for the CDR3: TGCGCCAGCAGTACACCAACAGGGGGCGCGGGCAATGAGCAGTTCTTC.

The J gene is TRBJ1-5, the V gene TRBV6-2 or TRBV6-3; the D is unclear. V shed 8 bases and J shed 1 base, with 9 bases lying between them. This CDR3 is 13 amino acids long. Germline assignment: CDR1 MNHEY and CDR2 SVGEGT. The CDR3 here is CASRLVSNQPQHF. The CDR3 DNA reads TGTGCCAGCCGACTGGTAAGCAATCAGCCCCAGCATTTT.

J is TRBJ2-1 and V is TRBV29-1; tentatively, D is TRBD2 (5 bases). The CDR3 extends over 12 amino acids. V was pared by 7 bases and J by 3 bases, with 10 bases between. Germline V CDR1 and CDR2: SQVTM, ANQGSEA. The CDR3 here is CSAPGSYNEQFF. The CDR3 coding sequence is TGCAGCGCCCCTGGGAGCTACAATGAGCAGTTCTTC.

The CDR3 DNA reads as TGTGCCAGCAGTCCATATCCAGACCTATACGAGCAGTACTTC. Encoded protein: CASSPYPDLYEQYF. The V gene is TRBV6-1, the J gene TRBJ2-7; D call uncertain. V dropped 5 bases and J dropped 4 bases, with 15 bases sitting between them. The germline V gene encodes CDR1 MNHNS and CDR2 SASEGT. CDR3 length: 14 residues.

This clonotype has a count of ten or more. This chain uses TRBV7-9 with TRBJ2-1; 8 positions match TRBD2. The germline V gene encodes CDR1 SEHNR and CDR2 FQNEAQ (reference sequence). V shed 8 bases, J shed 0 bases, and the junction held 3 bases outside the gene matches. The CDR3 is made up of 14 amino acids. CDR3 residues: CASPGGVSYNEQFF. The CDR3 DNA follows: TGTGCCAGCCCCGGGGGGGTCTCCTACAATGAGCAGTTCTTC.

The genes are TRBV7-3 and TRBJ2-2; D gene uncertain. The V end lost 11 bases, the J end lost 5 bases, and 18 bases lay between the germline ends. Germline loops: CDR1 SGHTA, CDR2 FQGTGA. This CDR3 contains 14 residues. The CDR3 nucleotides are TGTGCCTGCGGCGGAAGCCCGGATACCGGGGAGCTGTTTTTT. This translates into CACGGSPDTGELFF.

The chain couples TRBV5-1 to TRBJ2-1; 7 bases fit TRBD2. CDR3 length: 13 residues. Unmatched junction bases numbered 7, after V lost 5 bases and J lost 8 bases. Germline CDR1 SGHRS, CDR2 YFSETQ. The CDR3 loop is CASRVGAGDEQFF. The CDR3 nucleotides read TGCGCCAGCAGGGTCGGCGCGGGAGATGAGCAGTTCTTC.

V and J are TRBV7-8 and TRBJ2-3, with D possibly TRBD1 on 5 matching bases. CDR3 length: 14 residues. Trimming removed 10 bases at V and 2 bases at J, with 16 bases between. CDR1 and CDR2 (germline): SGHVS, FQNEAQ. CDR3 region: CATTGNTYTDTQYF. The CDR3 DNA reads TGTGCCACCACAGGCAATACATACACAGATACGCAGTATTTT.

This clonotype was counted a few times. The chain joins TRBV20-1 to TRBJ2-5; D unclear. Germline V gene data show CDR1 as DFQATT and CDR2 as SNEGSKA (reference sequence). The CDR3 has 13 residues. V was pared by 1 base and J by 0 bases, with 6 bases between. CDR3 sequence reads: CSARGQYQETQYF. CDR3 DNA: TGCAGTGCTAGAGGGCAGTACCAAGAGACCCAGTACTTC.

The chain is built from TRBV11-2 and TRBJ1-5; TRBD1 aligns across 8 bases. The CDR3 runs to 16 residues. Germline V lookup: CDR1 SGHAT, CDR2 FQNNGV. V trimming: 5 bases; J trimming: 4 bases; junction bases outside the gene matches: 10. DNA of the CDR3: TGTGCCAGCAGCCCCGAGACAGGGGTTAATAATCAGCCCCAGCATTTT. Amino acid sequence: CASSPETGVNNQPQHF.

The J gene is TRBJ1-1, the V gene TRBV5-4, with a weak D call TRBD1 (5 bases). Trimming took 3 bases from V and 7 from J, leaving 10 bases between them. The V gene's germline CDR1 is SGHNT and CDR2 YYREEE (reference sequence). The CDR3 loop spans 12 amino acids. CDR3 region: CASSWGPNEAFF. The CDR3 nucleotides are TGTGCCAGCAGCTGGGGACCGAATGAAGCTTTCTTT.

The chain combines TRBV3-1 with TRBJ2-5; 8 bases line up with TRBD2. Germline CDR1 is LGHDT and CDR2 is YNNKEL (reference sequence). With 1 base clipped from V and 4 bases from J, the junction kept 8 bases outside the gene matches. This CDR3 is 16 amino acids long. CDR3 loop: CASSQGSGGLGETQYF. The CDR3 region has the DNA TGTGCCAGCAGCCAAGGGTCGGGGGGGCTTGGAGAGACCCAGTACTTC.

This clonotype turned up a few times. The chain joins TRBV6-1 to TRBJ2-1; 10 bases match TRBD2. The V gene end was trimmed by 4 bases and the J gene end by 4 bases; junction bases not matched to a gene: 4. The CDR3 loop spans 15 amino acids. Germline lookup yields CDR1 MNHNS and CDR2 SASEGT. The CDR3 nucleotides read TGTGCCAGCAGTGGAGTAGCGGGGGGTTACAATGAGCAGTTCTTC. The encoded protein is CASSGVAGGYNEQFF.

The genes are TRBV18 and TRBJ2-2; D is perhaps TRBD1 (5 bases). Germline values: CDR1 KGHSH, CDR2 LQKENI. The CDR3 covers 16 residues. Between the trimmed V and J ends, which lost 3 bases and 4 bases, there was a span of 15 bases. The CDR3, as DNA: TGTGCCAGCTCACCGGAGCAGGGCGATGTCACCGGGGAGCTGTTTTTT. Translation: CASSPEQGDVTGELFF.

This chain links TRBV4-2 with TRBJ2-5; perhaps TRBD1 as D (6 bases). The CDR3 spans 17 residues. The ends were cut back, 0 bases at V and 2 bases at J, with 16 bases in the middle. Germline CDR1 is LGHNA and CDR2 is YNFKEQ. CDR3 region: CASSQELADRIQETQYF. CDR3 DNA sequence: TGTGCCAGCAGCCAAGAACTTGCGGACAGAATACAAGAGACCCAGTACTTC.

This clonotype was observed a few times. The V call is TRBV27, the J call TRBJ2-7; D ambiguous. The V end lost 5 bases, the J end lost 2 bases, and 19 bases lay between the germline ends. CDR3 length equals 16 residues. CDR1 and CDR2 (germline): MNHEY, SMNVEV (reference sequence). CDR3 sequence (DNA): TGTGCCAGCAGTCCCCTCAAAGACGAGCCAACCTACGAGCAGTACGTC. The encoded protein is CASSPLKDEPTYEQYV.

Regarding this clonotype: One junction end disagrees with the germline gene, perhaps due to a read error. The chain joins TRBV12-3 or TRBV12-4 to TRBJ2-5; unclear D gene. The CDR3 consists of 13 residues. The CDR3 DNA is TGTGCCAGCAGTTTATGGCTCCGAGAGGCCCAGTACTTC. Amino acid sequence: CASSLWLREAQYF.

This clonotype was observed at least ten times. The chain recombines TRBV4-1 with TRBJ2-5; 8 bases line up with TRBD1. Germline trimming cut 5 bases from V and 2 bases from J; bases unmatched to any gene: 1. CDR1 and CDR2 (germline): MGHRA, YSYEKL. The CDR3 has 13 amino acids. CDR3: CASSRDRQETQYF. CDR3 bases: TGCGCCAGCAGCAGGGACAGGCAAGAGACCCAGTACTTC.

There are a few counts of this clonotype. The chain employs TRBV2 and TRBJ2-7; a possible D gene is TRBD2 (5 bases). Trimming took 4 bases from V and 5 from J, leaving 12 bases between them. From germline, CDR1 is SNHLY and CDR2 FYNNEI. The CDR3 consists of 13 residues. The CDR3 here is CASSALRRNEQYF. CDR3 nucleotide sequence: TGTGCCAGCAGTGCACTCAGGAGGAACGAGCAGTACTTC.